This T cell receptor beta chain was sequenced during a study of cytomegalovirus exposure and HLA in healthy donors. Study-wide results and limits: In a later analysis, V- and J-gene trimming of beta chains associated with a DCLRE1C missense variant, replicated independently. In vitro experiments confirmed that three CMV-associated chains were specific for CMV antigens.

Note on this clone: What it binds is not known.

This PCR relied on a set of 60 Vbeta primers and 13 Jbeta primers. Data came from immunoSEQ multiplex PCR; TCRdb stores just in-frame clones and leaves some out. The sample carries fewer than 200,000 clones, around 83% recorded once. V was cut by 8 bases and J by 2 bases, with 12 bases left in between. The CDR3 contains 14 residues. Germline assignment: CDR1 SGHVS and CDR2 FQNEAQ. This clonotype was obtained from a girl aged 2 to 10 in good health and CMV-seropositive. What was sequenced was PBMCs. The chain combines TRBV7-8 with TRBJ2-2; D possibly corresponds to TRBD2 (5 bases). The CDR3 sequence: CASGDYPNTGELFF. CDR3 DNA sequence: TGTGCCAGCGGCGACTATCCCAACACCGGGGAGCTGTTTTTT.